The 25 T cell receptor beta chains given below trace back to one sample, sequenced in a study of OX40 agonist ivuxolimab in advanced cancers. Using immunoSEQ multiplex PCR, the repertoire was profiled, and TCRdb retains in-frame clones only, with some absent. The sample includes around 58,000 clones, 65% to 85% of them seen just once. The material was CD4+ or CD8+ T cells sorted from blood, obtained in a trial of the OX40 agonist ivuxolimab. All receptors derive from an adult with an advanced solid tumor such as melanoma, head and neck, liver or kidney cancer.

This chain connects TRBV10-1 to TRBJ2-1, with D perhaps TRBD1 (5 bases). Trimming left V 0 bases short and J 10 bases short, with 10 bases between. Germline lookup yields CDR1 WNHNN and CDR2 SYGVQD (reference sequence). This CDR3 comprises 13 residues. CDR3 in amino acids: CASSESMWGEQFF. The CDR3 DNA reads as TGCGCCAGCAGTGAGTCGATGTGGGGCGAGCAGTTCTTC.

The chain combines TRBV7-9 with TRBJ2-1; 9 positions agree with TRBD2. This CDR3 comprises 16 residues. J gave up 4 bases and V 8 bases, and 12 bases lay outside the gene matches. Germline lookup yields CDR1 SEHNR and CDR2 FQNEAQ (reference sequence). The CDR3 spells CASRSKASGNYNEQFF. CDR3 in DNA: TGTGCCAGCCGGAGTAAGGCTAGCGGGAATTACAATGAGCAGTTCTTC.

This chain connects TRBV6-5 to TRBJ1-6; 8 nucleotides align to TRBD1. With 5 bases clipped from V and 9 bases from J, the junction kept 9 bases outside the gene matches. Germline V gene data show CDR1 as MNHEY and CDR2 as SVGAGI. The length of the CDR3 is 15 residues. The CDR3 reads CASSQEQGAVSPLHF. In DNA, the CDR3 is TGTGCCAGCAGTCAAGAGCAGGGGGCTGTTTCACCCCTCCACTTT.

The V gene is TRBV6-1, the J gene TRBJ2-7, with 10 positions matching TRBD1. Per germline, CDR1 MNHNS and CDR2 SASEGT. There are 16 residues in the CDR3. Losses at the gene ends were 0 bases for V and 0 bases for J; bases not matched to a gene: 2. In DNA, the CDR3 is TGTGCCAGCAGTGAAGCGCGGGACAGGGGCTCCTACGAGCAGTACTTC. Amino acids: CASSEARDRGSYEQYF.

The CDR3 DNA reads as TGCGCCAGCAGTGAGGAGGCGGGAGGTGGAAATGAGCAGTTCTTC. Translating it yields CASSEEAGGGNEQFF. This chain uses TRBV10-1 with TRBJ2-1, with 8 bases matching TRBD2. The CDR3 sequence is 15 residues long. Germline lookup yields CDR1 WNHNN and CDR2 SYGVQD (reference sequence). The ends lost 2 bases at V and 7 bases at J; junction bases unmatched: 7.

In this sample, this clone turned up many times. CDR3 protein: CASSLAMDSEAFF. The CDR3 region has the DNA TGCGCCAGCAGCTTGGCGATGGACAGTGAAGCTTTCTTT. The rearrangement joins TRBV5-1 to TRBJ1-1, with D perhaps matching TRBD1 (6 bases). Between the trimmed V and J ends, which lost 0 bases and 7 bases, there was a span of 10 bases. The germline gives CDR1 SGHRS, CDR2 YFSETQ. The CDR3 has 13 residues. The full variable domain, its missing parts supplied by reference TRBV5-1 and TRBJ1-1, is KAGVTQTPRYLIKTRGQQVTLSCSPISGHRSVSWYQQTPGQGLQFLFEYFSETQRNKGNFPGRFSGRQFSNSRSEMNVSTLELGDSALYLCASSLAMDSEAFFGQGTRLTVV.

The CDR3 sequence: CAIRRTGNTEAFF. CDR3 sequence (DNA): TGTGCCATCAGAAGGACAGGCAACACTGAAGCTTTCTTT. The chain is built from TRBV10-3 and TRBJ1-1; TRBD1 agrees at 7 bases. CDR1 and CDR2 (germline): ENHRY, SYGVKD. Trimming cost V 6 bases and J 2 bases; bases outside gene matches: 3. There are 13 residues in the CDR3.

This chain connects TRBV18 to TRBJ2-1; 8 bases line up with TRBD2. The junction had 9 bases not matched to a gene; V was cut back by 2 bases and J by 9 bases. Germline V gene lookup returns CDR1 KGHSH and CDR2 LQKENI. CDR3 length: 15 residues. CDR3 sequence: CASSPGGGRIGEQFF. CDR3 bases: TGTGCCAGCTCACCAGGGGGCGGGAGGATCGGTGAGCAGTTCTTC.

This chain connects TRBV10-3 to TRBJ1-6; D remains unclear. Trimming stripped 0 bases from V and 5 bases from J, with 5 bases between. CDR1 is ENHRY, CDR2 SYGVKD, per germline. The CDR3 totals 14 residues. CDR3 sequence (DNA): TGTGCCATCAGTGAGTCTTGGGATAATTCACCCCTCCACTTT. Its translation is CAISESWDNSPLHF.

The chain's CDR3 is CASRAPGQRKAFF. In DNA, the CDR3 is TGCGCCAGCAGAGCCCCGGGACAGAGAAAAGCTTTCTTT. The chain joins TRBV4-1 to TRBJ1-1, with TRBD1 identical over 7 bases. V lost 6 bases, J lost 9 bases, and 10 bases stayed unmatched. The CDR3 runs to 13 residues. Germline V lookup: CDR1 MGHRA, CDR2 YSYEKL.

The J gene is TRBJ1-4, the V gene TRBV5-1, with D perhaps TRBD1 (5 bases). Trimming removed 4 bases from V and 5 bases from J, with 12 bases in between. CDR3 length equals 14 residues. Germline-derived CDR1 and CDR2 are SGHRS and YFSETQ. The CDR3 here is CASSPGGGNEKLFF. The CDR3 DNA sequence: TGCGCCAGCAGCCCCGGGGGGGGGAATGAAAAACTGTTTTTT.

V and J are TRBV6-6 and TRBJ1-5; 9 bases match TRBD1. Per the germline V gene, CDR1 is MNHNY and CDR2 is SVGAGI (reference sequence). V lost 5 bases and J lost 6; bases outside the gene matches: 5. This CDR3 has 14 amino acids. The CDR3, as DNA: TGTGCCAGCAGTCACCGACAGGGGGGTCAGCCCCAGCATTTT. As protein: CASSHRQGGQPQHF.

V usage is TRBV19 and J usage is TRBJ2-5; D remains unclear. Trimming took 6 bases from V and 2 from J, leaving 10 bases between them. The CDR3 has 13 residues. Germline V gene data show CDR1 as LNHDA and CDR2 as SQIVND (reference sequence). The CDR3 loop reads CASSPGFQETQYF. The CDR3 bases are TGTGCCAGTAGCCCAGGATTTCAAGAGACCCAGTACTTC.

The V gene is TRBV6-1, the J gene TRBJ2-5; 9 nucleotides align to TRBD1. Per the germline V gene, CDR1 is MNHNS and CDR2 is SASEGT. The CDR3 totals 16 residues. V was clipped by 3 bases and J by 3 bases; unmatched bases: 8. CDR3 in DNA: TGTGCCAGCAGTGAGCTGACAGGGGGTAAAGAAGAGACCCAGTACTTC. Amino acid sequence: CASSELTGGKEETQYF.

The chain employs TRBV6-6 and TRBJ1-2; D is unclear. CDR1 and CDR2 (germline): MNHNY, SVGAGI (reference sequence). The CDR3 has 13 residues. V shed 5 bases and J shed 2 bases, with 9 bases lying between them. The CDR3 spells CASSQDGNYGYTF. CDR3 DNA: TGTGCCAGCAGTCAGGACGGGAACTATGGCTACACCTTC.

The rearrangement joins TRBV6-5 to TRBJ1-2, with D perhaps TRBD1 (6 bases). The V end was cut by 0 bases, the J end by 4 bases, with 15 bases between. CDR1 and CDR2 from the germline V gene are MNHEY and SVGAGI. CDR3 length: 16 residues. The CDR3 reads CASSYSGLGQTYGYTF. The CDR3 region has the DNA TGTGCCAGCAGTTACTCGGGGCTAGGACAGACCTATGGCTACACCTTC.

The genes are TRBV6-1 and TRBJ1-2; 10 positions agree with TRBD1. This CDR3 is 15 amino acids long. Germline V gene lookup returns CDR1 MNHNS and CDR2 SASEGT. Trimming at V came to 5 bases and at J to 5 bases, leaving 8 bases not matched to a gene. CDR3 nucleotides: TGTGCCAGCAGTCCAAGGACAGGGGGTTTATATGGCTACACCTTC. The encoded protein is CASSPRTGGLYGYTF.

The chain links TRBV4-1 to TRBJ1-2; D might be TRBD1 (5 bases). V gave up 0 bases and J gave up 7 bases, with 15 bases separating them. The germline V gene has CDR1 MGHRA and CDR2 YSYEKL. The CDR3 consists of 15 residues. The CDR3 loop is CASSQDNAREVGYTF. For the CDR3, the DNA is TGCGCCAGCAGCCAAGATAACGCCAGGGAGGTTGGCTACACCTTC.

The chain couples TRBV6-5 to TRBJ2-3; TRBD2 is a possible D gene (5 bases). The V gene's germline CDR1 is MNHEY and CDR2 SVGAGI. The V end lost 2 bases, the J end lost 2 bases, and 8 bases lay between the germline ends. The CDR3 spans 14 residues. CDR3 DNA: TGTGCCAGCAGTTACCGGGGTACCACAGATACGCAGTATTTT. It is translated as CASSYRGTTDTQYF.

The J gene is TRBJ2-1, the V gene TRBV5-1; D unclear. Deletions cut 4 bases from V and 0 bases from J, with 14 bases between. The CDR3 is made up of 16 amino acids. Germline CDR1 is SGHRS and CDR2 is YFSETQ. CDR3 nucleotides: TGCGCCAGCAGCGAGTCTTCGACCAGCTCCTACAATGAGCAGTTCTTC. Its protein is CASSESSTSSYNEQFF.

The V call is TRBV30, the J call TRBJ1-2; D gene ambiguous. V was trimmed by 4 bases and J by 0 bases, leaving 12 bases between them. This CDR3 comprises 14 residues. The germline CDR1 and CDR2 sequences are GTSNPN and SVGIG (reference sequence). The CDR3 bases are TGTGCCTGGACCCCTTCAAGGACTAACTATGGCTACACCTTC. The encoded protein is CAWTPSRTNYGYTF.

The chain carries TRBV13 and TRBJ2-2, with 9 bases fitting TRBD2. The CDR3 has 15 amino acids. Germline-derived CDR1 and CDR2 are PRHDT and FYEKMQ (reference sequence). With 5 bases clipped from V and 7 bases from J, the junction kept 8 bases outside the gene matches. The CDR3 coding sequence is TGTGCCAGCAGCCCGCGGGGGGGAAGAGGCGGGGAGCTGTTTTTT. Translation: CASSPRGGRGGELFF.

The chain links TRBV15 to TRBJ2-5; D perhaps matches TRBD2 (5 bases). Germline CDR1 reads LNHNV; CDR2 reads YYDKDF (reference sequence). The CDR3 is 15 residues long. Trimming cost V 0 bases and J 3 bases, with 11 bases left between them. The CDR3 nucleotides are TGTGCCACCAGCAGAGATCTGGGGAGCGAAGAGACCCAGTACTTC. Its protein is CATSRDLGSEETQYF. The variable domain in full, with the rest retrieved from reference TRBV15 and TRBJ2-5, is DAMVIQNPRYQVTQFGKPVTLSCSQTLNHNVMYWYQQKSSQAPKLLFHYYDKDFNNEADTPDNFQSRRPNTSFCFLDIRSPGLGDTAMYLCATSRDLGSEETQYFGPGTRLLVL.

For the CDR3, the DNA is TGTGCCTGGAGGATTCTAGCGGGAGCCCACAATGAGCAGTTCTTC. It encodes CAWRILAGAHNEQFF. This chain uses TRBV30 with TRBJ2-1, with 10 bases matching TRBD2. Germline CDR1 reads GTSNPN; CDR2 reads SVGIG (reference sequence). The CDR3 totals 15 residues. V was pared by 3 bases and J by 5 bases, with 7 bases of the junction left unmatched.

The DNA for the CDR3 is TGTGCCTGGAGTGGTTCCTCCTATAATTCACCCCTCCACTTT. Translated: CAWSGSSYNSPLHF. The chain couples TRBV30 to TRBJ1-6, with D unresolved. Germline values: CDR1 GTSNPN, CDR2 SVGIG (reference sequence). This CDR3 is built from 14 residues. Trimming pared 1 base from V and 0 bases from J, leaving 4 bases between.